This is a list of T cell receptor beta chains from one sample in a study of T-cell memory formation after mild COVID-19. TCRdb redid the calling of the 5' RACE reads with MiXCR, one entry per CDR3 protein. The sample yields fewer than 250,000 distinct CDR3 sequences, more than 9% seen once. Sample: PBMCs or a T cell subset sorted from them (not recorded which). These receptor sequences come from a young man who had mild COVID-19 (a few samples of this study predate the infection). Cell type and time point are not known. Both conserved end residues are trimmed from each CDR3. The size field is filled for only some rows; it gives once, few, many or a size class.

CDR3aa: ASSQGGPRGGELF
abundance: few
v_gene: TRBV12-3/TRBV12-4

CDR3aa: ASSQRNRGFYNEQF
abundance: few
v_gene: TRBV7-2

CDR3aa: SAPQAQTANTEAF
abundance: few
v_gene: TRBV20-1

CDR3aa: ASSPSPSGPQH
abundance: .
v_gene: TRBV7-2

CDR3aa: ASSFKGVDTQY
abundance: .
v_gene: TRBV7-2

CDR3aa: ASSAETGFVNQPQH
abundance: .
v_gene: TRBV7-2

CDR3aa: ASSYRGTFGYT
abundance: .
v_gene: TRBV6-2/TRBV6-3

CDR3aa: ATSSRQGNEQF
abundance: once
v_gene: TRBV15

CDR3aa: ASSPLGQGGTEAF
abundance: .
v_gene: TRBV18

CDR3aa: ASRFDGSNEQF
abundance: few
v_gene: TRBV6-5

CDR3aa: ASSEKGVSFGANVLT
abundance: .
v_gene: TRBV25-1

CDR3aa: SALQGTETQY
abundance: .
v_gene: TRBV29-1

CDR3aa: ASSWATEQETQY
abundance: many
v_gene: TRBV6-2/TRBV6-3

CDR3aa: ASSFRVSDQPQH
abundance: few
v_gene: TRBV7-8

CDR3aa: ASTVQGARQPQH
abundance: few
v_gene: TRBV12-3/TRBV12-4

CDR3aa: ASSLPLKRGYGYT
abundance: .
v_gene: TRBV5-5

CDR3aa: ASSRGISRGQPQH
abundance: .
v_gene: TRBV5-6

CDR3aa: ASSFISATNTGELF
abundance: .
v_gene: TRBV5-1

CDR3aa: ASSPRGRSTGELF
abundance: .
v_gene: TRBV7-2

CDR3aa: SVGLRAEAF
abundance: .
v_gene: TRBV29-1

CDR3aa: ASSLARLAGGHNEQF
abundance: many
v_gene: TRBV5-1

CDR3aa: ASSLVQGAIAETQY
abundance: few
v_gene: TRBV7-8

CDR3aa: ASSQTPRGPNEKLF
abundance: many
v_gene: TRBV5-1

CDR3aa: ASSSAVSGNTIY
abundance: .
v_gene: TRBV18

CDR3aa: ASSATVGTTEAF
abundance: few
v_gene: TRBV7-3

CDR3aa: ASSLTRDGSTEAF
abundance: few
v_gene: TRBV7-2

CDR3aa: ASSQDASLNEQY
abundance: few
v_gene: TRBV4-2

CDR3aa: ASSPREGVNTGELF
abundance: .
v_gene: TRBV4-2

CDR3aa: SASRSGRGLGYT
abundance: .
v_gene: TRBV20-1

CDR3aa: ASSESTLSAF
abundance: few
v_gene: TRBV10-2

CDR3aa: ASSPPKESGELF
abundance: many
v_gene: TRBV12-3/TRBV12-4

CDR3aa: ASSRSTGSETQY
abundance: many
v_gene: TRBV4-3

CDR3aa: ASSLGDRLLQH
abundance: .
v_gene: TRBV7-6

CDR3aa: ASSRRVRETQY
abundance: .
v_gene: TRBV7-8

CDR3aa: ASSPLDGNTEAF
abundance: few
v_gene: TRBV12-3/TRBV12-4

CDR3aa: ASSRKVRGSSYNEQF
abundance: few
v_gene: TRBV7-9

CDR3aa: ASSQGFLDYGYT
abundance: .
v_gene: TRBV4-3

CDR3aa: ASTITGRDTEAF
abundance: few
v_gene: TRBV25-1

CDR3aa: SASSSMNTGELF
abundance: .
v_gene: TRBV20-1

CDR3aa: ASSQDPRAGGTQY
abundance: .
v_gene: TRBV4-3

CDR3aa: ASSSYQTGLTDTQY
abundance: few
v_gene: TRBV2

CDR3aa: ASSPSRSTDTQY
abundance: .
v_gene: TRBV18

CDR3aa: ATSRGGQGSDTQY
abundance: .
v_gene: TRBV15

CDR3aa: ASSNRDRAGELF
abundance: many
v_gene: TRBV7-2

CDR3aa: ASSPRDSLYEQY
abundance: .
v_gene: TRBV18

CDR3aa: ASSIGGQGWMKELF
abundance: few
v_gene: TRBV7-2

CDR3aa: ASSPFRLVSYEQY
abundance: few
v_gene: TRBV6-2/TRBV6-3